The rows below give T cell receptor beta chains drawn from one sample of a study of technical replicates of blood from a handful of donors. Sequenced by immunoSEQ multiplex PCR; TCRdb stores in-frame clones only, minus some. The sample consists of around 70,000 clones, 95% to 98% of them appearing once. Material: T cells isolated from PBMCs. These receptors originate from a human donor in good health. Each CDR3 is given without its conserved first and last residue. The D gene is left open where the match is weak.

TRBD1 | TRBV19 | ASSMQGQMNTEAF
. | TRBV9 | ASSVPEGTDDRGPQH
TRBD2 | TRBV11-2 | ASSSAGGGADTQY
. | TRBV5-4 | ASSHTGNTIY
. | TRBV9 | ASSVAWEDLGNEQF
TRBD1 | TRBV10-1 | ASSESGTAQF
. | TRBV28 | ASSLGVVIPGSLAGTYEQY
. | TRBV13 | ASSLEWTGGYT
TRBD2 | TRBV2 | ASSDPLAGGVF
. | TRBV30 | AWSVRQGAQPQH
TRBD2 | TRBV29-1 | SVVGLAGGYIQY
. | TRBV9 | ASTQGGEQF
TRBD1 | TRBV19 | ASRRQGGATGELF
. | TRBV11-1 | ASSLRRQDEQF
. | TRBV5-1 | ASSLEAYSGNEQF
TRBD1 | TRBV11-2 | ASSLVQGWNYGYT
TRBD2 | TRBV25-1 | ASSGNTGAGGREQF
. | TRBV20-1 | SAIQQVEAF
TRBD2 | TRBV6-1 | ASIELGTSGYEQY
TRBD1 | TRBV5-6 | ASSDPGQQETQY
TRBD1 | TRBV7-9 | ASNAGTGGWEQY
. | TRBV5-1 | ASSVTRVFAYNEQF
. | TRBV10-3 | AISPSGGANTEAF
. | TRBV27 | ASILARSYEQY
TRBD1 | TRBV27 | ASSTGGNTQY
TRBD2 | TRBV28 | ASSLGRELGDTQY
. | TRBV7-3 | ASAKGGLVDTQY
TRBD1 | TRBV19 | ASSPDRGLEYEQY
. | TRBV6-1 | ASSDVQGWSGNTIY
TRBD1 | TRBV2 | ASSETGVGEQY
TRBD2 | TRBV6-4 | ASSDSSGSYNEQF
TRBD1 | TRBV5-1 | ASSAGDSRLWEQY
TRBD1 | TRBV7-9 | ASSPQTGGQETQY
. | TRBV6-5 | ASSYSLQHNQPQH
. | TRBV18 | ASSPEGWGNQPQH
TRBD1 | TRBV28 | ASSLTATGDEQF
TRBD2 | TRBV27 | ASKWGGSSYEQY
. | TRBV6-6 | ASSQSGNGYT
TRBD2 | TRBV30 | AWSPGLAGNAEQF
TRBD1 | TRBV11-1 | ASSLGDSTYEQY
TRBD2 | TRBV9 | ASSGGRGYNEQF
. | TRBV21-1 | ASSKAGTGVLNTEAF
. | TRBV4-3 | ASSQDLDAGNLVYEQY
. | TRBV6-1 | AREGRFVGNTIY
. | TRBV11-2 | ASSSNYRSADTQY
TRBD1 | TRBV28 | ASSNTGAGANVLT
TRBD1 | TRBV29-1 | RMGQINYGYT
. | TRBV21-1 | ASSSSPTGTGTYEQY
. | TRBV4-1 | ASSPVQKPYEQY
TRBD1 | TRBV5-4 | ASSLGQGERAF
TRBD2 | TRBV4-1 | ASSRAGLPGETQY
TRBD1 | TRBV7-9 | ASSLTGINEKLF
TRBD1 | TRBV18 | ASSPPDRAHEQY
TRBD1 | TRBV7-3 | ASRKSPQGEAF
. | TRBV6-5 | ASSYLDNVRETQY
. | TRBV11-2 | ASSPTDTKLGYT
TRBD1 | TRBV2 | ASSVDRGTYQPQH
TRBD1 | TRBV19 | ASSIDPDRVTDTQY
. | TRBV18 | ASSPRGVVNEKLF
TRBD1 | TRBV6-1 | ASSDRVFYYEQY